These 24 T cell receptor beta chains share one sample of origin, sequenced in a study of cytomegalovirus exposure and HLA in healthy donors. PCR was performed using 60 Vbeta and 13 Jbeta primers. Here immunoSEQ multiplex PCR was the method, and the copy in TCRdb shows in-frame clones only, minus some. The sample records 150,000 to 200,000 clones, around 79% being singletons. Sequencing was carried out using PBMCs. These receptor sequences come from a woman in her 40s in good health and CMV-seropositive.

The V gene is TRBV5-5, the J gene TRBJ2-3; 7 positions agree with TRBD2. This CDR3 region has 15 residues. Looked up from germline, CDR1 is SGHKS and CDR2 is YYEKEE (reference sequence). V lost 0 bases to trimming and J lost 5 bases; unmatched junction nucleotides: 6. CDR3: CASSLGAGKVDTQYF. The DNA of the CDR3 is TGTGCCAGCAGCTTGGGAGCGGGGAAGGTAGATACGCAGTATTTT.

The V call is TRBV4-1, the J call TRBJ2-5; TRBD2 aligns across 9 bases. From germline, CDR1 is MGHRA and CDR2 YSYEKL. This CDR3 is 17 amino acids long. Trimming cost V 5 bases and J 2 bases; bases outside gene matches: 12. CDR3 sequence reads: CASSFGRGGGVQETQYF. For the CDR3, the DNA is TGCGCCAGCAGCTTCGGGCGGGGGGGAGGCGTTCAAGAGACCCAGTACTTC.

This chain connects TRBV6-5 to TRBJ1-2, with unresolved D. Germline loops: CDR1 MNHEY, CDR2 SVGAGI. This CDR3 is 13 amino acids long. The V gene lost 8 bases and the J gene lost 5 bases, with 15 bases spanning the gap. CDR3 sequence (DNA): TGTGCCAGCGGCGGTGATCAGAAATATGGCTACACCTTC. As protein: CASGGDQKYGYTF.

In its sample, this clone was seen once. This chain uses TRBV4-1 with TRBJ1-2, with a weak D call TRBD1 (5 bases). CDR1 and CDR2 from the germline V gene are MGHRA and YSYEKL. The CDR3 is 16 amino acids. V lost 0 bases to trimming and J lost 4 bases, with 15 bases between them. The chain's CDR3 is CASSQDHGQGTYGYTF. The CDR3 DNA follows: TGCGCCAGCAGCCAAGATCACGGGCAGGGCACCTATGGCTACACCTTC.

This clone occurred a few times. V is TRBV6-1 and J is TRBJ1-5; D ambiguous. Germline V gene sequence: CDR1 MNHNS, CDR2 SASEGT. The CDR3 has 14 residues. Trimming pared 10 bases from V and 0 bases from J, leaving 13 bases between. Here the CDR3 DNA reads TGTGCCATCCTCGCAGGTAATAGCAATCAGCCCCAGCATTTT. This encodes CAILAGNSNQPQHF.

The chain employs TRBV25-1 and TRBJ2-1; tentative D call: TRBD2 (5 bases). Trimming stripped 3 bases from V and 4 bases from J, with 16 bases between. The CDR3 has 16 residues. CDR1 MGHDK and CDR2 SYGVNS come from the germline V gene. The DNA of the CDR3 is TGTGCCAGCAGTGAGCCGGGATCCCATATTTACAATGAGCAGTTCTTC. Its translation: CASSEPGSHIYNEQFF.

The chain has TRBV18 and TRBJ2-3, with 7 nucleotides matching TRBD1. This CDR3 comprises 13 residues. Trimming removed 8 bases from V and 0 bases from J; junction bases left unmatched: 2. Germline values: CDR1 KGHSH, CDR2 LQKENI. Written as DNA, the CDR3 is TGTGCCAGCGGGGGACAGAGCACAGATACGCAGTATTTT. This encodes CASGGQSTDTQYF.

This clone was seen only a few times. The chain carries TRBV7-2 and TRBJ1-2; 7 bases fit TRBD1. Germline loops: CDR1 SGHTA, CDR2 FQGNSA. The J segment lost 6 bases and the V segment lost 0 bases, leaving 4 bases of the junction unmatched. CDR3 length: 14 residues. This CDR3 reads CASSLATGVDGYTF. CDR3 coding DNA: TGTGCCAGCAGCTTAGCTACAGGGGTAGATGGCTACACCTTC.

The CDR3 is CASSPQDPHGYTF. Written as DNA, the CDR3 is TGTGCCAGCAGCCCACAGGACCCCCATGGCTACACCTTC. The chain carries TRBV7-2 and TRBJ1-2; tentatively, D is TRBD1 (5 bases). The CDR3 extends over 13 amino acids. CDR1 and CDR2 (germline): SGHTA, FQGNSA. V lost 5 bases to trimming and J lost 6 bases, with 13 bases between them.

This clone appeared once. The rearrangement links TRBV11-2 to TRBJ1-1; D remains ambiguous. The CDR3 spans 12 residues. V was clipped by 0 bases and J by 4 bases, with 3 bases between them. Germline V gene sequence: CDR1 SGHAT, CDR2 FQNNGV. CDR3 loop: CASSLDGTEAFF. The DNA for the CDR3 is TGTGCCAGCAGCTTAGACGGCACTGAAGCTTTCTTT.

The count of this clone is one. This chain uses TRBV7-9 with TRBJ2-7; 7 bases are shared with TRBD2. Germline CDR1 reads SEHNR; CDR2 reads FQNEAQ (reference sequence). V was pared by 2 bases and J by 3 bases, with 7 bases of the junction left unmatched. The CDR3 consists of 15 residues. The DNA of the CDR3 is TGTGCCAGCAGCTTAACGGGCGGGAGAAGCTACGAGCAGTACTTC. The encoded protein is CASSLTGGRSYEQYF.

The chain has TRBV6-5 and TRBJ2-5, with D possibly matching TRBD2 (6 bases). Trimming took 5 bases from V and 4 from J, leaving 11 bases between them. The CDR3 extends over 13 amino acids. Per germline, CDR1 MNHEY and CDR2 SVGAGI. The CDR3 is CASSPRERETQYF. The CDR3 DNA is TGTGCCAGCAGTCCCCGGGAGAGAGAGACCCAGTACTTC.

J is TRBJ1-2 and V is TRBV19; D ambiguous. Trimming took 1 base from V and 4 from J, leaving 13 bases between them. The CDR3 loop spans 15 amino acids. Germline CDR1 LNHDA, CDR2 SQIVND (reference sequence). This CDR3 is CASSIGHRPGYGYTF. The CDR3 DNA reads TGTGCCAGTAGTATAGGTCACCGGCCGGGCTATGGCTACACCTTC.

Only one count was recorded for this clone. The CDR3 nucleotides are TGTGCCTGGAGATCTAGCGGGGCCGATACGCAGTATTTT. Protein sequence: CAWRSSGADTQYF. The J gene is TRBJ2-3, the V gene TRBV30; 9 nucleotides match TRBD2. V dropped 3 bases and J dropped 6; count of bases not matched to a gene: 4. CDR1 GTSNPN and CDR2 SVGIG come from the germline V gene (reference sequence). The CDR3 runs 13 residues. The full variable domain, in which reference TRBV30 and TRBJ2-3 provide the parts outside the CDR3, is SQTIHQWPATLVQPVGSPLSLECTVEGTSNPNLYWYRQAAGRGLQLLFYSVGIGQISSEVPQNLSASRPQDRQFILSSKKLLLSDSGFYLCAWRSSGADTQYFGPGTRLTVL.

This clone was seen once. The V gene is TRBV7-9, the J gene TRBJ2-1, with 11 bases identical to TRBD2. Germline-derived CDR1 and CDR2 are SEHNR and FQNEAQ (reference sequence). CDR3 length equals 16 residues. The V and J ends lost 5 bases and 4 bases, in that order; junction bases with no gene match: 7. The CDR3 sequence is CASSPAGTSGYNEQFF. Here the CDR3 DNA reads TGTGCCAGCAGCCCAGCCGGGACTAGCGGATACAATGAGCAGTTCTTC.

The rearrangement joins TRBV9 to TRBJ2-1; 15 nucleotides align to TRBD2. The length of the CDR3 is 16 residues. J was trimmed by 8 bases and V by 4 bases; bases with no gene match: 7. CDR1 is SGDLS and CDR2 is YYNGEE in the germline V gene. The CDR3 reads CASSPRTSGGVDEQFF. CDR3 nucleotide sequence: TGTGCCAGCAGCCCCCGGACTAGCGGGGGGGTAGATGAGCAGTTCTTC.

CDR3 in DNA: TGCGCCAGCAGCTTGGCCGACAGGGCCGTCACTGAAGCTTTCTTT. It encodes CASSLADRAVTEAFF. The rearrangement links TRBV5-1 to TRBJ1-1; 7 nucleotides agree with TRBD1. CDR3 size: 15 residues. The ends lost 0 bases at V and 4 bases at J; junction bases unmatched: 6. Germline lookup yields CDR1 SGHRS and CDR2 YFSETQ. Variable domain in full (rest from reference TRBV5-1 and TRBJ1-1): KAGVTQTPRYLIKTRGQQVTLSCSPISGHRSVSWYQQTPGQGLQFLFEYFSETQRNKGNFPGRFSGRQFSNSRSEMNVSTLELGDSALYLCASSLADRAVTEAFFGQGTRLTVV.

This clone was seen just once. V and J are TRBV7-2 and TRBJ2-2; 9 bases line up with TRBD1. Unmatched junction bases numbered 5, after V lost 5 bases and J lost 4 bases. The CDR3 is 15 amino acids. Germline loops: CDR1 SGHTA, CDR2 FQGNSA. Here the CDR3 reads CASSIRDRVTGELFF. The DNA of the CDR3 is TGTGCCAGCAGCATCCGGGACAGGGTCACCGGGGAGCTGTTTTTT.

This sequence joins TRBV7-2 and TRBJ1-1; D is possibly TRBD1 (5 bases). V was cut by 0 bases and J by 3 bases, with 14 bases left in between. The germline V gene encodes CDR1 SGHTA and CDR2 FQGNSA. The CDR3 spans 16 residues. CDR3 in amino acids: CASSLAGSGGDTEAFF. DNA for the CDR3: TGTGCCAGCAGCTTAGCTGGATCCGGGGGGGACACTGAAGCTTTCTTT.

V is TRBV29-1 and J is TRBJ2-3; 11 nucleotides agree with TRBD1. The CDR3 is made up of 14 amino acids. J was trimmed by 4 bases and V by 7 bases; bases with no gene match: 7. From germline, CDR1 is SQVTM and CDR2 ANQGSEA. This CDR3 reads CSGSRDRGSDTQYF. Here the CDR3 DNA reads TGCAGCGGGAGCCGGGACAGGGGGTCAGATACGCAGTATTTT.

V is TRBV6-1 and J is TRBJ2-1, with 14 bases identical to TRBD2. Germline-derived CDR1 and CDR2 are MNHNS and SASEGT. This CDR3 spans 15 amino acids. Trimming removed 6 bases from V and 9 bases from J; junction bases left unmatched: 7. The CDR3 DNA sequence: TGTGCCAGCAGCACCGGGACTAGCGGGAGTGGTGAGCAGTTCTTC. Translation gives CASSTGTSGSGEQFF.

V is TRBV7-9 and J is TRBJ2-1, with D uncertain. Germline CDR1 is SEHNR and CDR2 is FQNEAQ (reference sequence). The CDR3 has 16 residues. V shed 5 bases and J shed 4 bases, with 18 bases lying between them. The CDR3 sequence: CASSPKGRPGYNEQFF. CDR3 DNA sequence: TGTGCCAGCAGCCCAAAAGGCAGACCAGGTTACAATGAGCAGTTCTTC.

The chain uses TRBV5-6 and TRBJ2-5; 9 bases map to TRBD1. The germline CDR1 and CDR2 sequences are SGHDT and YYEEEE. This CDR3 spans 18 amino acids. Unmatched junction bases numbered 13, after V lost 4 bases and J lost 0 bases. DNA of the CDR3: TGTGCCAGCAGCCCGAGGGTAAAAAGGACAGGGGACCAAGAGACCCAGTACTTC. Its translation: CASSPRVKRTGDQETQYF.

The V and J genes are TRBV4-1 and TRBJ2-5; D might be TRBD1 (6 bases). The last part of the DNA fits TRBJ2-7 better; the J call may be wrong. The CDR3 has 13 amino acids. Germline-derived CDR1 and CDR2 are MGHRA and YSYEKL. As DNA, the CDR3 is TGCGCCAGCAGCCAGACAGGTTCCTACGAGCAGTACTTC. Encoded protein: CASSQTGSYEQYF.